This section outlines one T cell receptor (beta chain) sequence together with its context. The sample comes from a study of T cell responses to AZD1222 COVID-19 vaccine. The table came from immunoSEQ multiplex PCR; TCRdb's copy has only in-frame clones and leaves some out. The sample includes roughly 100,000 clones, 85% to 90% seen only once; the top ten take roughly 2.5%. The CDR3 runs to 13 residues. Germline V lookup: CDR1 MDHEN, CDR2 SYDVKM. Trimming pared 4 bases from V and 5 bases from J, leaving 11 bases between. J is TRBJ1-2 and V is TRBV28; TRBD1 might be the D (5 bases). The receptor was derived from an adult in good health. Specimen: peripheral blood, collected on day 0 of AZD1222 vaccination. The CDR3 spells CASSSRTIYGYTF. The CDR3 DNA follows: TGTGCCAGCAGTTCCCGGACAATTTATGGCTACACCTTC.